This entry concerns a single T cell receptor (beta chain). Its antigen is currently unknown. The data originate from a study of OX40 agonist ivuxolimab in advanced cancers. The wider study: Dose-escalation patients suffered from hepatocellular carcinoma, melanoma, renal cell or head and neck cancer. Study outcomes and limitations: At 0.1 to 3.0 mg/kg and by week 6, clonal expansion occurred in CD4+ and CD8+ blood T cells. Expanded clones were, on average, more numerous in CD8+ T cells than in CD4+.

Sequenced by immunoSEQ multiplex PCR; TCRdb stores in-frame clones only, minus some. This sample has 75,000 to 80,000 clones, with about 89% found just once. This TCR was sampled from an adult with an advanced solid tumor such as melanoma, head and neck, liver or kidney cancer. The specimen comprised CD4+ or CD8+ T cells sorted from blood, sampled in a trial of the OX40 agonist ivuxolimab.

As DNA, the CDR3 is TGTGCCAGCTCACCACGAACTAGCGGGAGCGAGACCCAGTACTTC. Encoded protein: CASSPRTSGSETQYF. V usage is TRBV18 and J usage is TRBJ2-5; 11 bases map to TRBD2. This CDR3 has 15 amino acids. Germline V gives CDR1 KGHSH, CDR2 LQKENI. After removal of 1 base from V and 5 bases from J, the junction contained 3 bases not matched to a gene.